The 26 T cell receptor beta chains reported below all come from one sample, sequenced in a study of CD8 T cells in Susac syndrome (dated by TCRdb to the late 2010s). The library was made by the immunoSEQ multiplex PCR assay. RNA was extracted using the RNeasy kit, and about 0.5 to 1 microgram was reverse transcribed with random hexamers. Through fastp at Q25 and MiXCR, TCRdb rebuilt clones from the public reads, retaining in-frame beta chains. Every distinct CDR3 protein forms one entry, paired with its most common genes and DNA. Counted in this sample were roughly 200,000 distinct CDR3 sequences; approximately 95% of them appeared once. About 0.093% of the sample lies in the top ten. The material sequenced was CD4+ T cells from PBMCs. All receptors derive from a human donor with multiple sclerosis.

This chain uses TRBV3-1 with TRBJ1-1, with D possibly matching TRBD1 (5 bases). Germline V gene data show CDR1 as LGHDT and CDR2 as YNNKEL (reference sequence). V lost 3 bases and J lost 7, with 9 bases in between. The CDR3 is made up of 12 amino acids. In DNA form, the CDR3 reads TGTGCCAGCAGCCATTGGAGGGGTGAAGCTTTCTTT. Translated, it gives CASSHWRGEAFF.

The chain is built from TRBV5-1 and TRBJ2-2; no reliable D call. The length of the CDR3 is 14 residues. With 0 bases removed from V and 1 base from J, the gap between germline ends came to 4 bases. The germline V gene has CDR1 SGHRS and CDR2 YFSETQ. CDR3 coding DNA: TGCGCCAGCAGCTTGGTTGGGAACACCGGGGAGCTGTTTTTT. As protein: CASSLVGNTGELFF.

The rearrangement uses TRBV9 and TRBJ1-6; TRBD1 matches at 10 bases. After removal of 3 bases from V and 2 bases from J, the junction contained 2 bases not matched to a gene. Per germline, CDR1 SGDLS and CDR2 YYNGEE. This CDR3 is 16 amino acids long. This chain's CDR3 is CASSATGGTYNSPLHF. CDR3 nucleotide sequence: TGTGCCAGCAGCGCGACAGGGGGCACCTATAATTCACCCCTCCACTTT.

J is TRBJ2-7 and V is TRBV9; D not certain. V gave up 3 bases and J gave up 5 bases, with 12 bases separating them. CDR1 is SGDLS and CDR2 is YYNGEE in the germline V gene. The CDR3 sequence is 13 residues long. The CDR3: CASSARIGDEQYF. The CDR3 DNA reads as TGTGCCAGCAGCGCCCGGATTGGGGACGAGCAGTACTTC.

V is TRBV5-6 and J is TRBJ2-7; no clear D gene. V was pared by 4 bases and J by 0 bases, with 38 bases between. CDR3 size: 23 residues. Germline V CDR1 and CDR2: SGHDT, YYEEEE. The CDR3 loop is CASSLIRLYHPEQPGSSSYEQYF. The CDR3 DNA is TGTGCCAGCAGCCTGATCCGGCTATACCACCCAGAACAGCCCGGCTCCAGCTCCTACGAGCAGTACTTC.

The rearrangement uses TRBV9 and TRBJ1-3; D not resolved. Trimming stripped 3 bases from V and 0 bases from J, with 13 bases between. The CDR3 has 16 residues. Per germline, CDR1 SGDLS and CDR2 YYNGEE. The CDR3 is CASSAGLQRSGNTIYF. The CDR3 DNA follows: TGTGCCAGCAGCGCAGGCCTACAGCGCTCTGGAAACACCATATATTTT.

The chain couples TRBV3-1 to TRBJ2-3; D gene unclear. Trimming removed 4 bases at V and 2 bases at J, with 10 bases between. The CDR3 runs to 14 residues. From germline, CDR1 is LGHDT and CDR2 YNNKEL (reference sequence). The CDR3 protein is CASSRRSVTDTQYF. In DNA, the CDR3 is TGTGCCAGCAGCCGAAGAAGCGTCACAGATACGCAGTATTTT.

This chain links TRBV29-1 with TRBJ2-1; 9 nucleotides align to TRBD2. The germline V gene has CDR1 SQVTM and CDR2 ANQGSEA. The CDR3 has 14 amino acids. V was pared by 6 bases and J by 3 bases, with 6 bases of the junction left unmatched. Here the CDR3 reads CSVPLAGYYNEQFF. CDR3 nucleotide sequence: TGCAGCGTACCCCTAGCGGGGTACTACAATGAGCAGTTCTTC.

This rearrangement joins TRBV7-9 to TRBJ1-2; 7 positions match TRBD1. This CDR3 contains 13 residues. Trimming cost V 7 bases and J 2 bases; bases outside gene matches: 4. Germline CDR1 is SEHNR and CDR2 is FQNEAQ (reference sequence). The CDR3 sequence: CASTPQGNYGYTF. As DNA, the CDR3 is TGTGCCAGCACCCCACAGGGGAACTATGGCTACACCTTC. Full variable domain (remainder filled in from reference TRBV7-9 and TRBJ1-2): DTGVSQNPRHKITKRGQNVTFRCDPISEHNRLYWYRQTLGQGPEFLTYFQNEAQLEKSRLLSDRFSAERPKGSFSTLEIQRTEQGDSAMYLCASTPQGNYGYTFGSGTRLTVV.

The gene calls are TRBV2 and TRBJ1-1, with 7 bases lining up with TRBD1. The germline gives CDR1 SNHLY, CDR2 FYNNEI. V trimming: 5 bases; J trimming: 7 bases; junction bases outside the gene matches: 10. The CDR3 is 14 amino acids. The CDR3 nucleotides read TGTGCCAGCAGTTTGGAGACAGGGTTCAGTGAAGCTTTCTTT. Protein product: CASSLETGFSEAFF.

The chain joins TRBV6-5 to TRBJ2-3; D unclear. CDR3 length: 14 amino acids. Trimming took 2 bases from V and 0 from J, leaving 6 bases between them. Per germline, CDR1 MNHEY and CDR2 SVGAGI. The CDR3 sequence: CASSYGASTDTQYF. CDR3 in DNA: TGTGCCAGCAGTTACGGCGCTAGCACAGATACGCAGTATTTT.

The rearrangement uses TRBV18 and TRBJ2-5; D is undetermined. The CDR3 sequence is 11 residues long. V was shortened by 3 bases and J by 5 bases, with 4 bases between the two germline ends. Germline loops: CDR1 KGHSH, CDR2 LQKENI. The CDR3 sequence is CASSPLETQYF. The CDR3 DNA reads TGTGCCAGCTCACCCCTGGAGACCCAGTACTTC.

V and J are TRBV2 and TRBJ2-5; D uncertain. Germline CDR1 and CDR2: SNHLY and FYNNEI. V lost 8 bases and J 9 bases, leaving 19 bases between the germline ends. There are 13 residues in the CDR3. The CDR3 protein is CASLALGLVAQYF. The CDR3 DNA reads TGTGCCAGCCTGGCTTTAGGGTTAGTGGCCCAGTACTTC.

The rearrangement joins TRBV19 to TRBJ1-1; 10 bases fit TRBD1. CDR3 length: 17 residues. CDR1 and CDR2 from the germline V gene are LNHDA and SQIVND (reference sequence). With 4 bases clipped from V and 3 bases from J, the junction kept 11 bases outside the gene matches. The CDR3 sequence: CASSTLGQGIRHTEAFF. In DNA form, the CDR3 reads TGTGCCAGTAGTACCCTGGGACAGGGGATTCGGCACACTGAAGCTTTCTTT.

This chain's CDR3 is CASSQEFDTEAFF. The CDR3 coding sequence is TGTGCCAGCAGCCAAGAGTTCGACACTGAAGCTTTCTTT. The J gene is TRBJ1-1, the V gene TRBV4-2; D not resolved. This CDR3 region has 13 residues. Germline CDR1 and CDR2: LGHNA and YNFKEQ. Trimming removed 0 bases from V and 3 bases from J, with 5 bases in between.

This clonotype was counted once. The gene calls are TRBV7-6 and TRBJ2-3; no clear D gene. The germline gives CDR1 SGHVS, CDR2 FNYEAQ. The ends were cut back, 1 base at V and 0 bases at J, with 11 bases in the middle. The CDR3 runs 16 residues. The CDR3 here is CASSLGTLTSTDTQYF. In DNA, the CDR3 is TGTGCCAGCAGCTTAGGTACCTTAACTAGCACAGATACGCAGTATTTT.

This chain uses TRBV5-1 with TRBJ1-3; D unresolved. The V and J ends lost 2 bases and 0 bases respectively, with 9 bases between them. The germline CDR1 and CDR2 sequences are SGHRS and YFSETQ. The CDR3 is made up of 15 amino acids. For the CDR3, the DNA is TGCGCCAGCAGCTTAAGCGGAAGCTCTGGAAACACCATATATTTT. It codes for CASSLSGSSGNTIYF. The full variable domain, completed using reference TRBV5-1 and TRBJ1-3, is KAGVTQTPRYLIKTRGQQVTLSCSPISGHRSVSWYQQTPGQGLQFLFEYFSETQRNKGNFPGRFSGRQFSNSRSEMNVSTLELGDSALYLCASSLSGSSGNTIYFGEGSWLTVV.

The chain joins TRBV30 to TRBJ2-3; possibly TRBD1 for D (6 bases). CDR3 length: 17 residues. V dropped 0 bases and J dropped 4 bases, with 20 bases sitting between them. Germline V gene data show CDR1 as GTSNPN and CDR2 as SVGIG (reference sequence). CDR3 bases: TGTGCCTGGAGTGTACTTTGGTTGGGACAAGGGCCAGATACGCAGTATTTT. Protein product: CAWSVLWLGQGPDTQYF. The full variable domain, completed using reference TRBV30 and TRBJ2-3, is SQTIHQWPATLVQPVGSPLSLECTVEGTSNPNLYWYRQAAGRGLQLLFYSVGIGQISSEVPQNLSASRPQDRQFILSSKKLLLSDSGFYLCAWSVLWLGQGPDTQYFGPGTRLTVL.

This sequence joins TRBV30 and TRBJ2-7; D may be TRBD2 (6 bases). Trimming pared 2 bases from V and 2 bases from J, leaving 16 bases between. Germline values: CDR1 GTSNPN, CDR2 SVGIG (reference sequence). The CDR3 covers 15 residues. The CDR3 DNA reads TGTGCCTGGAGTCTCCCGGGACTCGGACCCTACGAGCAGTACTTC. Protein: CAWSLPGLGPYEQYF. The whole variable domain, filled in from reference TRBV30 and TRBJ2-7, reads SQTIHQWPATLVQPVGSPLSLECTVEGTSNPNLYWYRQAAGRGLQLLFYSVGIGQISSEVPQNLSASRPQDRQFILSSKKLLLSDSGFYLCAWSLPGLGPYEQYFGPGTRLTVT.

The chain carries TRBV20-1 and TRBJ2-1; 9 nucleotides match TRBD2. There are 14 residues in the CDR3. Germline CDR1 DFQATT, CDR2 SNEGSKA (reference sequence). Losses at the gene ends were 6 bases for V and 7 bases for J; bases not matched to a gene: 10. CDR3 protein: CSAPRAGGLNEQFF. The CDR3 DNA sequence: TGCAGTGCCCCGAGGGCGGGGGGGCTGAATGAGCAGTTCTTC.

The V call is TRBV29-1, the J call TRBJ1-1, with D unresolved. The CDR3 has 13 amino acids. Trimming shortened V by 4 bases and J by 0 bases, and 9 bases separated the two germline ends. Germline assignment: CDR1 SQVTM and CDR2 ANQGSEA. CDR3 residues: CSVGTGVNTEAFF. The CDR3 bases are TGCAGCGTTGGTACGGGAGTGAACACTGAAGCTTTCTTT.

CDR3 amino acids: CSVDVGGNTEAFF. CDR3 DNA: TGCAGCGTTGATGTTGGGGGGAACACTGAAGCTTTCTTT. The J gene is TRBJ1-1, the V gene TRBV29-1, with TRBD1 as a possible D gene (5 bases). Germline V gene data show CDR1 as SQVTM and CDR2 as ANQGSEA. V gave up 3 bases and J gave up 1 base, with 9 bases separating them. This CDR3 is built from 13 residues.

V gene TRBV5-1 combines with J gene TRBJ2-2; a weak D match, TRBD1 (5 bases). CDR1 is SGHRS and CDR2 is YFSETQ in the germline V gene. Trimming removed 4 bases from V and 6 bases from J, with 13 bases in between. This CDR3 spans 14 amino acids. DNA for the CDR3: TGCGCCAGCAGCCTGGTAGGACAAGCCGGGGAGCTGTTTTTT. It specifies CASSLVGQAGELFF.

This chain connects TRBV20-1 to TRBJ2-2; TRBD2 matches 11 bases. V dropped 2 bases and J dropped 2; count of bases not matched to a gene: 4. This CDR3 is 16 amino acids long. Germline CDR1 reads DFQATT; CDR2 reads SNEGSKA (reference sequence). The CDR3 here is CSARSLAGGNTGELFF. DNA of the CDR3: TGCAGTGCTAGATCTCTAGCGGGGGGAAACACCGGGGAGCTGTTTTTT.

The chain uses TRBV3-1 and TRBJ1-5; D gene unclear. CDR3 length equals 12 residues. Trimming left V 3 bases short and J 4 bases short, with 4 bases between. CDR1 and CDR2 (germline): LGHDT, YNNKEL (reference sequence). DNA for the CDR3: TGTGCCAGCAGCCAGGCGAATCAGCCCCAGCATTTT. Amino acid sequence: CASSQANQPQHF.

This chain connects TRBV5-6 to TRBJ1-1; a possible D gene is TRBD1 (5 bases). The CDR3 is 16 amino acids. Germline V CDR1 and CDR2: SGHDT, YYEEEE. Deletions cut 2 bases from V and 2 bases from J, with 16 bases between. As DNA, the CDR3 is TGTGCCAGCAGCTTCCGGACGGCAGGGAGAAACACTGAAGCTTTCTTT. The encoded protein is CASSFRTAGRNTEAFF.